The 2 T cell receptor beta chains below were found in one sample sequenced in a study of identical twins. From the 5' RACE reads, TCRdb called clonotypes with MiXCR, one entry per CDR3 protein. The data show 600,000 to 800,000 distinct CDR3 sequences, 21% seen once. These data were also reused for a study on T cells expressing NK-cell markers.

The source material was PBMCs. The receptors were sampled from a woman aged 18-29 years in good health.

CDR3 protein: CSVEDRKTDTQYF. DNA of the CDR3: TGCAGCGTTGAAGATCGAAAGACAGATACGCAGTATTTT. The chain joins TRBV29-1 to TRBJ2-3; D unresolved. Trimming cost V 0 bases and J 3 bases, with 7 bases left between them. This CDR3 contains 13 residues. Germline V CDR1 and CDR2: SQVTM, ANQGSEA.

J is TRBJ2-3 and V is TRBV7-6; TRBD2 aligns across 10 bases. CDR1 is SGHVS and CDR2 is FNYEAQ in the germline V gene. The junction had 6 bases not matched to a gene; V was cut back by 4 bases and J by 2 bases. The CDR3 sequence is 16 residues long. In DNA form, the CDR3 reads TGTGCCAGCAGCTCTAGCGGGGGCCCCTCCACAGATACGCAGTATTTT. Amino acids: CASSSSGGPSTDTQYF.